These T cell receptor beta chains were read from a single sample in a study of CD8 T cells in Susac syndrome. TCRdb independently ran MiXCR on the immunoSEQ multiplex PCR reads; one entry per CDR3 protein. Of around 150,000 distinct CDR3 sequences in the sample, around 95% are singletons; the top ten hold approximately 0.14%. Sequencing used CD4+ T cells from PBMCs. The receptors stem from a human donor in good health. The CDR3 runs from the conserved cysteine through the conserved F or W. The D gene is left open where the match is weak. A row's size may be missing; if present it is once, few, many or a size class.

j_gene	d_gene	abundance	v_gene	CDR3nt	CDR3aa
TRBJ1-2	-	few	TRBV19	TGTGCCAGTAGCCTGCTATCATATGGCTACACCTTC	CASSLLSYGYTF
TRBJ1-6	TRBD1	-	TRBV7-9	TGTGCCAGCAGCCTCCGGGACAGTTCGTCACCCCTCCACTTT	CASSLRDSSSPLHF
TRBJ2-5	TRBD1	-	TRBV6-6	TGTGCCAGCAGCAAACTACAGTGGACAGGGCAAGAGACCCAGTACTTC	CASSKLQWTGQETQYF
TRBJ1-1	-	-	TRBV20-1	TGCAGTGCTAGAGATTTGGGTTCTGAAGCTTTCTTT	CSARDLGSEAFF
TRBJ1-3	-	once	TRBV3-1	TGTGCCAGCAGCGAGGGGACGGCTGGAAACACCATATATTTT	CASSEGTAGNTIYF
TRBJ2-1	TRBD1	once	TRBV18	TGTGCCAGCTCACGATCGACAGGGGGCCCCTACAATGAGCAGTTCTTC	CASSRSTGGPYNEQFF
TRBJ2-3	-	-	TRBV7-3	TGTGCCAGCAGCGGGGTCTTCACAGATACGCAGTATTTT	CASSGVFTDTQYF
TRBJ1-2	TRBD1	-	TRBV9	TGTGCCAGCAGCGTCCGGGACAGGGGTAACTATGGCTACACCTTC	CASSVRDRGNYGYTF
TRBJ2-5	-	-	TRBV19	TGTGCCAGTAGTAGCAGGGGTCTAGAGACCCAGTACTTC	CASSSRGLETQYF
TRBJ2-2	TRBD1	-	TRBV3-1	TGTGCCAGCAGCCAACGACAGGGGCCCGGGGAGCTGTTTTTT	CASSQRQGPGELFF
TRBJ1-6	-	once	TRBV19	TGTGCCAGTAGTTACGGGGACCTCGATTCACCCCTCCACTTT	CASSYGDLDSPLHF
TRBJ1-1	-	-	TRBV11-3	TGTGCCAGCGGGGTGGGCGCGGGTACTGAAGCTTTCTTT	CASGVGAGTEAFF
TRBJ1-1	TRBD1	-	TRBV2	TGTGCCAGCAGGACAGGGACTGAAGCTTTCTTT	CASRTGTEAFF
TRBJ1-2	TRBD1	-	TRBV6-5	TGTGCCAGCAGTTCATGGACAGGGGGCATCTATGGCTACACCTTC	CASSSWTGGIYGYTF
TRBJ2-5	-	-	TRBV12-5	TGTGCTAGTGGTTTGAGGGGGAAAGAGACCCAGTACTTC	CASGLRGKETQYF
TRBJ2-6	TRBD1	-	TRBV3-1	TGTGCCAGCAGCCACCCGACAGGGTCTGGGGCCAACGTCCTGACTTTC	CASSHPTGSGANVLTF
TRBJ1-1	TRBD1	-	TRBV29-1	TGCAGCGTGTATAACCCCGACAGGGTCACTGAAGCTTTCTTT	CSVYNPDRVTEAFF
TRBJ1-5	-	once	TRBV29-1	TGCAGCGTTGGGGACCATCAGCCCCAGCATTTT	CSVGDHQPQHF
TRBJ2-5	TRBD1	-	TRBV5-6	TGTGCCAGCAGCATTACAGGGGTACGGGAGACCCAGTACTTC	CASSITGVRETQYF
TRBJ1-4	-	-	TRBV20-1	TGCAGTGCTAGAGGGGCCGTTGGACTGTTTTTT	CSARGAVGLFF
TRBJ2-3	-	-	TRBV7-8	TGTGCCAGCCGACAGGAAACAGATACGCAGTATTTT	CASRQETDTQYF
TRBJ2-7	TRBD2	-	TRBV7-2	TGTGCCAGCAGCTTCGGACTAGCGGGGTACGAGCAGTACTTC	CASSFGLAGYEQYF
TRBJ2-7	-	-	TRBV3-1	TGTGCCAGCAGCCAAGATTTGGGTTACTACGAGCAGTACTTC	CASSQDLGYYEQYF
TRBJ2-5	TRBD2	-	TRBV25-1	TGTGCCAGCAGTGGGGCGGGGGGTTCAGAGACCCAGTACTTC	CASSGAGGSETQYF
TRBJ2-1	TRBD2	-	TRBV15	TGTGCCACCAGCAGATCTACAACTAGCGGGGGTTACAATGAGCAGTTCTTC	CATSRSTTSGGYNEQFF
TRBJ1-6	-	-	TRBV7-9	TGTGCCAGCAGCCCGGGCCAGTCCAATTCACCCCTCCACTTT	CASSPGQSNSPLHF
TRBJ2-1	-	-	TRBV7-2	TGTGCCAGCAGCTTACGAGTAGCGGACAATGAGCAGTTCTTC	CASSLRVADNEQFF
TRBJ1-3	-	once	TRBV2	TGTGCCAGCAACCTCGATGACTCTGGAAACACCATATATTTT	CASNLDDSGNTIYF
TRBJ2-3	-	-	TRBV20-1	TGCAGTGCTGCCTCGGACGGCACAGATACGCAGTATTTT	CSAASDGTDTQYF
TRBJ2-1	-	-	TRBV12-3/TRBV12-4	TGTGCCAGCAGTTTTGGTGGCTCCTACAATGAGCAGTTCTTC	CASSFGGSYNEQFF
TRBJ1-1	TRBD1	-	TRBV5-1	TGCGTCAGCAGCTATACAGGGGGCGAGAACACTGAAGCTTTCTTT	CVSSYTGGENTEAFF
TRBJ1-6	-	-	TRBV5-1	TGCGCCAGCAGCACCAGCTTGGGGAATTCACCCCTCCACTTT	CASSTSLGNSPLHF
TRBJ2-1	TRBD2	-	TRBV20-1	TGCAGTGCTAGCCAGCGGGGGGTTTACAATGAGCAGTTCTTC	CSASQRGVYNEQFF
TRBJ2-3	TRBD2	-	TRBV5-6	TGTGCCAGCAGCTCCCCTTGGGCGGGGGGGCCGGTTACGCAGTATTTT	CASSSPWAGGPVTQYF
TRBJ1-5	-	-	TRBV24-1	TGTGCCACCAGTGATTTGCTGAGTCATAGCAATCAGCCCCAGCATTTT	CATSDLLSHSNQPQHF
TRBJ2-1	-	-	TRBV29-1	TGCAGCACCGGGGGTTCTACCTACAATGAGCAGTTCTTC	CSTGGSTYNEQFF
TRBJ2-4	-	-	TRBV20-1	TGCAGTGTTAGACAGCGGACGGACAAAAACATTCAGTACTTC	CSVRQRTDKNIQYF
TRBJ2-2	TRBD1	-	TRBV9	TGTGCCAGCAGCGCCAGGGGGCAGAACGGGGAGCTGTTTTTT	CASSARGQNGELFF
TRBJ1-2	-	-	TRBV6-5	TGTGCCAGCAGTTACTCCCCTAGGGTTAGGAGCTATGGCTACACCTTC	CASSYSPRVRSYGYTF
TRBJ1-2	-	few	TRBV3-1	TGTGCCAGCAGTCGTCAGGGCCCCAACTATGGCTACACCTTC	CASSRQGPNYGYTF
TRBJ2-2	TRBD1	-	TRBV5-1	TGCGCCAGCAGCTTGGAGGGACAGATGAACACCGGGGAGCTGTTTTTT	CASSLEGQMNTGELFF
TRBJ1-6	-	-	TRBV28	TGTGCCAGCAGTCCCGGGGGGGACCGGGATTACGGAACCCTCCACTTT	CASSPGGDRDYGTLHF
TRBJ2-1	TRBD1	-	TRBV29-1	TGCAGCGTTGAAAAGGACAGGGACAATGAGCAGTTCTTC	CSVEKDRDNEQFF
TRBJ2-7	-	-	TRBV5-4	TGTGCCAGCAGCCTTAGGTCTCACACAGGCTCCTACGAGCAGTACTTC	CASSLRSHTGSYEQYF
TRBJ1-4	-	-	TRBV9	TGTGCCAGCAGCTTAGGGGGGGCCGCCCTTGGGGAAAAACTGTTTTTT	CASSLGGAALGEKLFF
TRBJ2-7	TRBD1	-	TRBV6-1	TGTGCCAGCAGTGAAGTTGGACAGGGCGCCGAGCAGTACTTC	CASSEVGQGAEQYF
TRBJ1-1	-	-	TRBV24-1	TGTGCCACCAGAGGGTCCTCGAACACTGAAGCTTTCTTT	CATRGSSNTEAFF
TRBJ2-5	TRBD2	-	TRBV29-1	TGCAGCGGGACTAGCGGTCAAGAGACCCAGTACTTC	CSGTSGQETQYF
TRBJ2-6	-	-	TRBV19	TGTGCCAGTAGACCGACTTACACGACCTCTGGGGCCAACGTCCTGACTTTC	CASRPTYTTSGANVLTF
TRBJ1-2	TRBD1	once	TRBV5-1	TGCGCCAGCAGCGGCGGGACAGGGGTCTATGGCTACACCTTC	CASSGGTGVYGYTF
TRBJ2-1	TRBD2	-	TRBV7-2	TGTGCCAGCAGCGCCTCTTCCGGGGGGGTCTACAATGAGCAGTTCTTC	CASSASSGGVYNEQFF
TRBJ1-1	-	-	TRBV7-2	TGTGCCAGCAGCTTAGGTACAGGGAGCCCCCTAGCTGAATCTTTCTTT	CASSLGTGSPLAESFF
TRBJ2-7	-	-	TRBV15	TGTGCCACCAGCGGCGACACCGGGCCCTACGAGCAGTACTTC	CATSGDTGPYEQYF
TRBJ2-5	-	once	TRBV7-2	TGTGCCAGCAGCTCCGGACCAGAAGAGGGGACCCAGTACTTC	CASSSGPEEGTQYF
TRBJ2-4	-	-	TRBV11-2	TGTGCCAGCAGCCCTGGGACACCGACCGGGTCCAAAAACATTCAGTACTTC	CASSPGTPTGSKNIQYF